Below, 30 T cell receptor beta chains from the same sample are listed, as sequenced in a study of T cells in women clearing cervical HPV infection. TCRdb's copy holds only in-frame clones and misses some; the assay was immunoSEQ multiplex PCR. The repertoire table contains tens of thousands of clones. Material for sequencing was blood buffy coat. The receptors come from a woman between 18 and 75 years old with a cervical HPV16 infection that either progressed to CIN3+ or cleared (not recorded which).

A note on this clone: With the read ending 3 residues before the CDR3 end, the germline J gene is used to fill in that end. This chain joins TRBV18 and TRBJ2-5, with 7 bases matching TRBD1. The CDR3 totals 15 residues. Germline V gene lookup returns CDR1 KGHSH and CDR2 LQKENI. J gave up 3 bases and V 3 bases, and 7 bases lay outside the gene matches. CDR3 bases read: TGTGCCAGCTCACCTTCTGGGACAGCAAAAGAGACC. Translated, it gives CASSPSGTAKET. The CDR3, in full, reads CASSPSGTAKETQYF.

This chain's CDR3 is CASSAETLNTEAFF. The sequenced part of the CDR3 DNA is TGTGCCAGCTCTGCAGAGACTTTGAACACTGAA. The chain uses TRBV18 and TRBJ1-1, with D uncertain. The read terminates 3 residues before the CDR3 end, so the remaining end is supplied by the germline J gene. Germline V lookup: CDR1 KGHSH, CDR2 LQKENI. Trimming left V 6 bases short and J 0 bases short, with 11 bases between. CDR3 length equals 14 residues.

Concerning this clone itself: The missing CDR3 end, 3 residues past where the read stops, is filled in from the germline J gene. V usage is TRBV19 and J usage is TRBJ1-5, with D possibly matching TRBD1 (6 bases). This CDR3 has 16 amino acids. Germline V gene data show CDR1 as LNHDA and CDR2 as SQIVND (reference sequence). Trimming cost V 4 bases and J 4 bases, with 17 bases left between them. The covered CDR3 bases are TGTGCCAGTAGTAGGGCTTCAGGGGTGGGGAATCAGCCC. It encodes CASSRASGVGNQP. The entire CDR3 reads CASSRASGVGNQPQHF.

A note on this clone: With the read ending 3 residues before the CDR3 end, the germline J gene is used to fill in that end. This chain uses TRBV20-1 with TRBJ2-1, with a tentative D call TRBD2 (6 bases). The CDR3 consists of 14 residues. Germline CDR1 reads DFQATT; CDR2 reads SNEGSKA (reference sequence). Trimming took 6 bases from V and 0 from J, leaving 12 bases between them. This CDR3 reads CSALTRGSYNEQFF. CDR3 DNA (partial): TGCAGTGCACTCACGCGGGGCTCCTACAATGAG.

As regards this clone: The read gets to within 3 residues of the CDR3 end, and the germline J gene fills in the rest. This sequence joins TRBV7-7 and TRBJ2-2, with a possible D match to TRBD1 (6 bases). The CDR3 contains 14 residues. Germline V gives CDR1 SSHAT, CDR2 FNYEAQ (reference sequence). CDR3 region: CASSQRRGREKLFF. The CDR3 bases that were read are TGTGCCAGCAGCCAACGCAGGGGCAGGGAAAAG.

As to this clone: The read falls 3 residues short of the CDR3 end, and the missing part is taken from the germline J gene. The chain carries TRBV7-4 and TRBJ1-4; D is possibly TRBD1 (5 bases). The V and J ends lost 1 base and 3 bases respectively, with 18 bases between them. The CDR3 spans 18 residues. CDR1 is SGHVT and CDR2 is SQSDAQ in the germline V gene. Partial CDR3 DNA: TGTGCCAGCAGCTTAGGGCTAAGTCTGACAGCCTCTAATGAAAAA. This gives the protein CASSLGLSLTASNEK. The whole CDR3 protein reads CASSLGLSLTASNEKLFF.

With respect to this clone: From the germline J gene comes the end of the CDR3, since the read stops 3 residues before it. This chain joins TRBV13 and TRBJ1-4; D call uncertain. The CDR3 consists of 15 residues. CDR1 is PRHDT and CDR2 is FYEKMQ in the germline V gene (reference sequence). V was cut by 5 bases and J by 4 bases, with 14 bases left in between. The sequenced part of the CDR3 DNA is TGTGCCAGCAGCAGCCGCGGGCCCAATAATGAAAAA. It encodes CASSSRGPNNEK. The full CDR3 protein is CASSSRGPNNEKLFF.

In regard to this clone: The sequence runs out 3 residues before the end of the CDR3; the remainder is reconstructed from the germline J gene. V is TRBV7-9 and J is TRBJ2-5, with 9 bases that match TRBD1. There are 14 residues in the CDR3. CDR1 is SEHNR and CDR2 is FQNEAQ in the germline V gene (reference sequence). V gave up 3 bases and J gave up 5 bases; unmatched junction bases: 4. The CDR3 bases that were read are TGTGCCAGCAGCTTTACAGGGGGCGGTGAGACC. It codes for CASSFTGGGET. The CDR3, in full, reads CASSFTGGGETQYF.

The CDR3 sequence is CATLGGAPTDTQYF. The DNA read from the CDR3 is TGTGCCACCCTCGGGGGGGCCCCCACAGATACG. The chain recombines TRBV28 with TRBJ2-3; 8 bases align to TRBD2. The DNA ends 3 residues before the CDR3 does, and the rest of the CDR3 is filled in from the germline J gene. CDR3 length equals 14 residues. Germline values: CDR1 MDHEN, CDR2 SYDVKM. With V trimmed by 10 bases and J by 2 bases, 8 bases remained unmatched.

Points on this clone: The CDR3 extends 3 residues past the end of the read, so its final part is completed from the germline J gene. The chain has TRBV7-9 and TRBJ2-4; possibly TRBD1 for D (6 bases). Germline CDR1 reads SEHNR; CDR2 reads FQNEAQ (reference sequence). The CDR3 covers 12 residues. The DNA read from the CDR3 is TGTGCCAGCAGCCCAACTCGACAGGTT. As protein: CASSPTRQV. The whole CDR3 sequence reads CASSPTRQVQYF.

As for this clone: Sequencing ends 3 residues short of the CDR3 end; the germline J gene provides the rest. The chain has TRBV19 and TRBJ2-4; D might be TRBD2 (5 bases). The CDR3 totals 12 residues. CDR1 is LNHDA, CDR2 SQIVND, per germline (reference sequence). The sequenced part of the CDR3 DNA is TGTGCCAGTCGGGGTCGTAACTATGGT. Protein: CASRGRNYG. In full, the CDR3 is CASRGRNYGQYF.

Regarding this clone: The read gets to within 3 residues of the CDR3 end, and the germline J gene fills in the rest. This rearrangement joins TRBV19 to TRBJ1-2, with a weak D call TRBD1 (5 bases). Per germline, CDR1 LNHDA and CDR2 SQIVND (reference sequence). CDR3 length equals 15 residues. The chain's CDR3 is CASSPIRDGAYDYTF. CDR3 DNA, as far as it was read: TGTGCCAGTAGTCCGATAAGGGATGGGGCCTACGAC.

About this clone itself: The sequenced fragment ends 3 residues before the CDR3 boundary, so the rest is inferred from the germline J gene. The V call is TRBV9, the J call TRBJ2-3; 7 nucleotides agree with TRBD2. Germline CDR1 SGDLS, CDR2 YYNGEE. J gave up 4 bases and V 0 bases, and 5 bases lay outside the gene matches. The CDR3 has 15 amino acids. The CDR3 sequence is CASSVGGGGSDTQYF. The DNA read from the CDR3 is TGTGCCAGCAGCGTAGGGGGGGGAGGGTCAGATACG.

For this clone: From the germline J gene comes the end of the CDR3, since the read stops 3 residues before it. The chain carries TRBV29-1 and TRBJ2-1; 7 bases line up with TRBD2. Germline V gene data show CDR1 as SQVTM and CDR2 as ANQGSEA. J gave up 3 bases and V 0 bases, and 14 bases lay outside the gene matches. The CDR3 is made up of 18 amino acids. The sequenced part of the CDR3 DNA is TGCAGCGTTGAAGAGTGGTCGTCGGGTCTAGCGGTCTACAATGAG. It is translated as CSVEEWSSGLAVYNE. The full CDR3 is CSVEEWSSGLAVYNEQFF.

A remark on this clone: From the germline J gene comes the end of the CDR3, since the read stops 3 residues before it. This sequence joins TRBV2 and TRBJ2-6; D is unclear. The germline V gene has CDR1 SNHLY and CDR2 FYNNEI. This CDR3 is built from 14 residues. V was shortened by 7 bases and J by 0 bases, with 7 bases between the two germline ends. The CDR3 loop reads CASTVLSGANVLTF. The CDR3 bases that were read are TGTGCCAGCACGGTACTCTCTGGGGCCAACGTC.

A remark on this clone: The CDR3 end falls 3 residues outside the read, so it is completed with the germline J gene. This chain joins TRBV7-8 and TRBJ2-2, with 12 nucleotides matching TRBD2. This CDR3 region has 16 residues. The V and J ends lost 1 base and 8 bases, in that order; junction bases with no gene match: 5. Germline CDR1 SGHVS, CDR2 FQNEAQ. CDR3 residues: CASSLGLAGGSGELFF. CDR3 bases read: TGTGCCAGCAGCTTAGGCCTAGCGGGGGGGTCGGGGGAG.

Concerning this clone itself: The sequence runs out 3 residues before the end of the CDR3; the remainder is reconstructed from the germline J gene. The V call is TRBV20-1, the J call TRBJ1-5; D not resolved. Per the germline V gene, CDR1 is DFQATT and CDR2 is SNEGSKA (reference sequence). V was trimmed by 4 bases and J by 0 bases, leaving 10 bases between them. CDR3 length: 14 amino acids. The sequenced part of the CDR3 DNA is TGCAGTGCTACCCCGGCAGGTAGCAATCAGCCC. Protein sequence: CSATPAGSNQP. The entire CDR3 protein is CSATPAGSNQPQHF.

Remarks on this clone: The CDR3 goes on 3 residues after the read ends, and that part is filled in from the germline J gene. The V call is TRBV14, the J call TRBJ2-2; TRBD2 is a possible D gene (6 bases). From germline, CDR1 is SGHDN and CDR2 FVKESK. This CDR3 comprises 15 residues. Incomplete CDR3 DNA: TGTGCCAGCAGCCAAGTATTGGGGGGAAATTCACCG. Protein product: CASSQVLGGNSP. The CDR3, in full, reads CASSQVLGGNSPLFF.

A remark on this clone: The read terminates 3 residues ahead of where the CDR3 ends, so the germline J gene completes it. The V and J genes are TRBV20-1 and TRBJ1-4, with a weak D call TRBD1 (5 bases). With 0 bases removed from V and 4 bases from J, the gap between germline ends came to 15 bases. The CDR3 has 16 amino acids. Germline CDR1 reads DFQATT; CDR2 reads SNEGSKA (reference sequence). CDR3 in amino acids: CSARDFGGGNNEKLFF. The CDR3 DNA, read in part, is TGCAGTGCTAGAGATTTCGGCGGGGGAAATAATGAAAAA.

As to this clone: The read finishes 3 residues shy of the CDR3 end, and the germline J gene is used to complete it. The V and J genes are TRBV5-1 and TRBJ1-1, with D possibly matching TRBD1 (5 bases). This CDR3 has 15 amino acids. Looked up from germline, CDR1 is SGHRS and CDR2 is YFSETQ. Trimming took off 2 bases at V and 2 bases at J, with 13 bases between the two ends. The sequenced CDR3 bases are TGCGCCAGCAGCTTCGCGCCGGGGGTCAACACTGAA. Translating it yields CASSFAPGVNTE. The complete CDR3 reads CASSFAPGVNTEAFF.

Turning to this clone: Read coverage stops 3 residues before the CDR3 terminus; the germline J gene supplies the remainder. The chain is built from TRBV5-4 and TRBJ1-4; possibly TRBD1 for D (6 bases). Germline V CDR1 and CDR2: SGHNT, YYREEE (reference sequence). The germline V and J ends were trimmed by 3 bases and 5 bases, with 11 bases remaining between them. The CDR3 totals 14 residues. The CDR3 sequence is CASSSMGQNEKLFF. The part of the CDR3 DNA that was read is TGTGCCAGCAGCTCTATGGGACAAAATGAAAAA.

Note on this clone: The read is 3 residues too short to cover the CDR3 end, so that end is filled in from the germline J gene. The chain uses TRBV19 and TRBJ1-1; 8 bases are shared with TRBD1. Germline assignment: CDR1 LNHDA and CDR2 SQIVND (reference sequence). J was trimmed by 3 bases and V by 4 bases; bases with no gene match: 10. This CDR3 has 16 amino acids. The CDR3 DNA, read in part, is TGTGCCAGTAGTACCCGTCGGACAGGGAGAGACACTGAA. This codes for CASSTRRTGRDTE. The whole CDR3 is CASSTRRTGRDTEAFF.

As regards this clone: The sequence runs out 3 residues before the end of the CDR3; the remainder is reconstructed from the germline J gene. The rearrangement links TRBV29-1 to TRBJ1-1; TRBD1 agrees at 8 bases. The germline CDR1 and CDR2 sequences are SQVTM and ANQGSEA. CDR3 length: 12 amino acids. This CDR3 is CSVVSQGAEAFF. Partial CDR3 DNA: TGCAGCGTTGTGAGCCAGGGGGCCGAA.

Note on this clone: The sequenced fragment ends 3 residues before the CDR3 boundary, so the rest is inferred from the germline J gene. This rearrangement joins TRBV20-1 to TRBJ1-5; 7 bases are shared with TRBD1. Germline V lookup: CDR1 DFQATT, CDR2 SNEGSKA (reference sequence). The ends lost 3 bases at V and 6 bases at J; junction bases unmatched: 5. There are 13 residues in the CDR3. The CDR3 sequence is CSASSGDSQPQHF. The part of the CDR3 DNA that was read is TGCAGTGCTAGCTCAGGGGACAGTCAGCCC.

On this clone itself: The CDR3 extends 3 residues past the end of the read, so its final part is completed from the germline J gene. The chain couples TRBV30 to TRBJ1-2, with D possibly TRBD1 on 6 matching bases. Germline CDR1 is GTSNPN and CDR2 is SVGIG (reference sequence). The CDR3 consists of 15 residues. The part of the CDR3 DNA that was read is TGTGCCTGGGTCCTAGCGGGGGGGCCAGCAGATACC. This codes for CAWVLAGGPADT. In full, the CDR3 is CAWVLAGGPADTYTF.

Turning to this clone: From the germline J gene comes the end of the CDR3, since the read stops 3 residues before it. The genes are TRBV7-9 and TRBJ1-2; D not certain. The CDR3 runs to 11 residues. Germline CDR1 SEHNR, CDR2 FQNEAQ (reference sequence). The CDR3 reads CASGQSYDYTF. CDR3 DNA, as far as it was read: TGTGCCAGCGGGCAGAGCTACGAC.

Concerning this clone itself: The read comes to an end 3 residues before the CDR3 does, leaving the germline J gene to fill in the end. V gene TRBV5-3 combines with J gene TRBJ1-2; 9 bases line up with TRBD1. TRBV5-3 is sorted into the ORF group, with uncertain function. The CDR3 is 12 residues long. After removal of 7 bases from V and 7 bases from J, the junction contained 5 bases not matched to a gene. The covered CDR3 bases are TGTGCCAGAGGAGTGGGACAGGGTGGC. Translation: CARGVGQGG. The whole CDR3 sequence is CARGVGQGGYTF.

On this clone itself: The read ends 3 residues shy of where the CDR3 ends; the end is completed using the germline J gene. The V call is TRBV29-1, the J call TRBJ2-1; 7 nucleotides agree with TRBD2. Per the germline V gene, CDR1 is SQVTM and CDR2 is ANQGSEA. This CDR3 has 12 residues. The V segment lost 4 bases and the J segment 3 bases; nucleotides outside the gene matches: 0. This CDR3 reads CSVGGGYNEQFF. The DNA read from the CDR3 is TGCAGCGTTGGCGGGGGCTACAATGAG.

Comments on this clone: The junction departs from the called germline gene at one end, perhaps through a read error. With the read ending 3 residues before the CDR3 end, the germline J gene is used to fill in that end. Distinct nucleotide sequences in the sample also encode this CDR3. The V and J genes are TRBV5-6 and TRBJ2-3; 10 bases are a match to TRBD2. The germline V gene encodes CDR1 SGHDT and CDR2 YYEEEE. The CDR3 extends over 15 amino acids. CDR3 DNA, as far as it was read: TGTGCCAGCAGTTTGGAACTAGCGGGACCAGATACG. Protein sequence: CASSLELAGPDT. The whole CDR3 is CASSLELAGPDTQYF.

In regard to this clone: Coverage ceases 3 residues before the CDR3 finishes, and the germline J gene fills in the end. J is TRBJ2-7 and V is TRBV18; TRBD1 matches at 10 bases. CDR1 is KGHSH, CDR2 LQKENI, per germline. The CDR3 is 16 residues long. After removal of 3 bases from V and 2 bases from J, the junction contained 7 bases not matched to a gene. The CDR3 sequence: CASSPPPGTGAYEQYF. CDR3 bases read: TGTGCCAGCTCACCTCCCCCCGGGACAGGGGCCTACGAG.